This entry concerns a single T cell receptor beta chain. The sample originates from a study of OX40 agonist ivuxolimab in advanced cancers. The wider study: With a range of roughly 23 to 85, age averaged 60 years, and 65% to 90% were male. Partial responses were achieved by three patients: one hepatocellular carcinoma, two cutaneous melanoma.

Germline CDR1 and CDR2: MDHEN and SYDVKM. With 5 bases clipped from V and 3 bases from J, the junction kept 4 bases outside the gene matches. CDR3 length equals 13 residues. TCRdb keeps only in-frame clones here, not all; method: immunoSEQ multiplex PCR. The profile shows fewer than 85,000 clones, around four fifths of them singletons. This clonotype was sampled from an adult with an advanced solid tumor such as melanoma, head and neck, liver or kidney cancer. This chain links TRBV28 with TRBJ2-7, with 7 nucleotides matching TRBD1. The sample here was CD4+ or CD8+ T cells sorted from blood, taken in a trial of the OX40 agonist ivuxolimab. The CDR3 DNA sequence: TGTGCCAGCAGTCTAGACAGGGACTACGAGCAGTACTTC. It is translated as CASSLDRDYEQYF.